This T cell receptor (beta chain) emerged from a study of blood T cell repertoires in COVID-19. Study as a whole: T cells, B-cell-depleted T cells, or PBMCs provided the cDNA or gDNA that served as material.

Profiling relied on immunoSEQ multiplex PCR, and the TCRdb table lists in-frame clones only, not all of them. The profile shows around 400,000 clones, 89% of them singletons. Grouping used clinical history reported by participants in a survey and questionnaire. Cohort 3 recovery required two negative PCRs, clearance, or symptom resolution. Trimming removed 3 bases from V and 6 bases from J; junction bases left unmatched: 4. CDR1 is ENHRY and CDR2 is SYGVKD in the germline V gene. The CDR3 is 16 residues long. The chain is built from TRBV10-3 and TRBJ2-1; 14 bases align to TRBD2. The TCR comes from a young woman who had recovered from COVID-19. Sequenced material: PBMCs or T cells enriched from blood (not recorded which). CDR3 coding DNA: TGTGCCATCAGTGATCCCGGACTAGCGGGAGGCAATGAGCAGTTCTTC. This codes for CAISDPGLAGGNEQFF.